Listed here are 32 T cell receptor beta chains from one sample, sequenced in a study of regulatory T cells in long-lasting Graves disease. Time point specified: persistent/refractory GD, antithyroid drugs over 5 years with positive TRAb. Construction of the TCR library relied on RNA isolated from PBMCs. The authors built TCR beta libraries using iRepertoire HTBI primers and Arm-PCR of CDR3 regions. MiXCR, run by TCRdb on the multiplex PCR reads, gives a single entry per CDR3 protein. The sample yields about 660,000 distinct CDR3 sequences, approximately 31% seen once. The sequenced sample was peripheral blood mononuclear cells (PBMCs), obtained when the disease was refractory, from a patient treated with antithyroid drugs. These receptor sequences come from a female donor with Graves disease.

This clonotype was seen repeatedly, ten times or more. The chain is built from TRBV29-1 and TRBJ2-5; 7 bases are a match to TRBD1. The germline V gene has CDR1 SQVTM and CDR2 ANQGSEA. V lost 2 bases to trimming and J lost 5 bases; unmatched junction nucleotides: 5. The CDR3 is made up of 13 amino acids. CDR3 residues: CSVEKGAGETQYF. The CDR3 region has the DNA TGCAGCGTTGAAAAGGGGGCTGGGGAGACCCAGTACTTC.

V and J are TRBV20-1 and TRBJ1-1; 8 bases are a match to TRBD1. Germline CDR1 and CDR2: DFQATT and SNEGSKA (reference sequence). The CDR3 spans 15 residues. V dropped 1 base and J dropped 5; count of bases not matched to a gene: 9. CDR3 coding DNA: TGCAGTGCTAGAGCCGCCCGGACAGGGAAGACTGAAGCTTTCTTT. The encoded protein is CSARAARTGKTEAFF.

J is TRBJ1-5 and V is TRBV18; no reliable D call. CDR1 and CDR2 (germline): KGHSH, LQKENI. The CDR3 covers 15 residues. Trimming took 2 bases from V and 2 from J, leaving 10 bases between them. The CDR3 sequence is CASSPSAGGNQPQHF. The DNA of the CDR3 is TGTGCCAGCTCACCATCAGCGGGCGGCAATCAGCCCCAGCATTTT.

This clonotype was counted many times. The chain links TRBV6-5 to TRBJ2-7, with D perhaps matching TRBD2 (6 bases). Trimming stripped 4 bases from V and 3 bases from J, with 13 bases between. In germline, CDR1 is MNHEY, CDR2 SVGAGI. The CDR3 totals 14 residues. DNA for the CDR3: TGTGCCAGCAGTTCCGCGGGGCCCAACTACGAGCAGTACTTC. Protein sequence: CASSSAGPNYEQYF.

This clonotype occurred many times. The V and J genes are TRBV29-1 and TRBJ2-7; no firm D call. V was clipped by 1 base and J by 2 bases, with 6 bases between them. From germline, CDR1 is SQVTM and CDR2 ANQGSEA. The CDR3 is made up of 12 amino acids. The CDR3 here is CSVEGLAYEQYF. The CDR3 bases are TGCAGCGTTGAAGGTCTGGCCTACGAGCAGTACTTC.

This chain uses TRBV6-1 with TRBJ1-1; D gene ambiguous. CDR3 size: 11 residues. Germline V gives CDR1 MNHNS, CDR2 SASEGT. Trimming removed 3 bases at V and 7 bases at J, with 6 bases between. The CDR3 reads CASSDGLEAFF. The DNA of the CDR3 is TGTGCCAGCAGTGATGGCCTTGAAGCTTTCTTT.

This CDR3 reads CASSYSGEVYEQYF. CDR3 coding DNA: TGTGCCAGCAGTTATTCGGGAGAAGTTTACGAGCAGTACTTC. The chain is built from TRBV6-5 and TRBJ2-7; perhaps TRBD2 as D (6 bases). This CDR3 comprises 14 residues. The germline CDR1 and CDR2 sequences are MNHEY and SVGAGI. The V and J ends lost 3 bases and 4 bases respectively, with 13 bases between them.

Worth noting for this clonotype: This is likely an artifact of a read error, given a far larger clone one base away. V gene TRBV7-3 combines with J gene TRBJ2-7; 10 bases agree with TRBD2. Germline lookup yields CDR1 SGHTA and CDR2 FQGTGA. Losses at the gene ends were 2 bases for V and 4 bases for J; bases not matched to a gene: 5. The CDR3 is 15 residues long. The CDR3 nucleotides read TGTGCCAGCAGCTTAGCTGCTAGCGGGGGTTACGAGCAGTACTTC. It translates to CASSLAASGGYEQYF.

This chain links TRBV6-1 with TRBJ1-6, with D perhaps matching TRBD1 (5 bases). The CDR3 is made up of 15 amino acids. Germline V gives CDR1 MNHNS, CDR2 SASEGT. Trimming pared 4 bases from V and 7 bases from J, leaving 14 bases between. The CDR3 sequence: CASSGQLPRNSPLHF. The DNA for the CDR3 is TGTGCCAGCAGTGGACAGCTGCCCAGAAATTCACCCCTCCACTTT.

This clonotype was detected a few times. The chain couples TRBV5-5 to TRBJ2-7; D is ambiguous. Trimming took off 3 bases at V and 5 bases at J, with 15 bases between the two ends. The germline CDR1 and CDR2 sequences are SGHKS and YYEKEE (reference sequence). This CDR3 has 14 amino acids. The CDR3 DNA is TGTGCCAGCAGCTACACACTCATAAGGGACGAGCAGTACTTC. Translation gives CASSYTLIRDEQYF.

The chain carries TRBV20-1 and TRBJ1-3; no reliable D call. V lost 0 bases and J lost 4, with 7 bases in between. The CDR3 has 13 amino acids. Per germline, CDR1 DFQATT and CDR2 SNEGSKA (reference sequence). The CDR3 sequence is CSARDFRGNTIYF. The DNA of the CDR3 is TGCAGTGCTAGAGATTTCAGAGGAAACACCATATATTTT.

This clonotype was detected ten times or more. The chain joins TRBV12-3 or TRBV12-4 to TRBJ1-1; no clear D gene. Trimming shortened V by 5 bases and J by 2 bases, and 12 bases separated the two germline ends. CDR3 size: 14 residues. The CDR3 bases are TGTGCCAGCAGTGCCCTGGCAGGAAACACTGAAGCTTTCTTT. Its protein is CASSALAGNTEAFF.

Only a few counts were recorded for this clonotype. The V gene is TRBV10-3, the J gene TRBJ1-4, with no clear D. The CDR3 contains 14 residues. CDR1 and CDR2 (germline): ENHRY, SYGVKD. V lost 0 bases to trimming and J lost 8 bases, with 10 bases between them. The CDR3 sequence is CAISESRGKEKLFF. In DNA form, the CDR3 reads TGTGCCATCAGTGAGTCTCGGGGAAAGGAAAAACTGTTTTTT.

This chain connects TRBV19 to TRBJ1-2; D remains unclear. Looked up from germline, CDR1 is LNHDA and CDR2 is SQIVND (reference sequence). The V and J ends lost 7 bases and 1 base respectively, with 19 bases between them. The length of the CDR3 is 16 residues. In nucleotides, the CDR3 is TGTGCCAGTACCCTCGCCCCAGGAGCTCTTAACTATGGCTACACCTTC. It translates to CASTLAPGALNYGYTF.

This sequence joins TRBV9 and TRBJ1-1; 8 bases align to TRBD1. The J segment lost 1 base and the V segment lost 0 bases, leaving 8 bases of the junction unmatched. Germline assignment: CDR1 SGDLS and CDR2 YYNGEE. The CDR3 has 17 amino acids. The CDR3 nucleotides are TGTGCCAGCAGCGTAGCTGCGGGAACAGGGGGGAACACTGAAGCTTTCTTT. As protein: CASSVAAGTGGNTEAFF.

This clonotype was seen at least ten times. The chain carries TRBV2 and TRBJ2-7; D is uncertain. The length of the CDR3 is 14 residues. V lost 6 bases and J lost 1, with 13 bases in between. Germline loops: CDR1 SNHLY, CDR2 FYNNEI. In DNA, the CDR3 is TGTGCCAGCAGCCGGGCGTGGGGTTCCTACGAGCAGTACTTC. It codes for CASSRAWGSYEQYF.

The chain uses TRBV28 and TRBJ1-5; 7 bases map to TRBD1. The CDR3 loop spans 15 amino acids. CDR1 MDHEN and CDR2 SYDVKM come from the germline V gene. V was clipped by 7 bases and J by 0 bases; unmatched bases: 6. CDR3 region: CASIDYRGSNQPQHF. The CDR3 coding sequence is TGTGCCAGCATCGACTACAGGGGTAGCAATCAGCCCCAGCATTTT.

This clonotype has a handful of counts. The rearrangement joins TRBV27 to TRBJ1-2; TRBD1 might be the D (6 bases). CDR1 is MNHEY and CDR2 is SMNVEV in the germline V gene (reference sequence). V was trimmed by 5 bases and J by 0 bases, leaving 13 bases between them. CDR3 length: 15 residues. The CDR3 DNA sequence: TGTGCCAGCAGTATAGGGGGAACTCCTAACTATGGCTACACCTTC. Translated: CASSIGGTPNYGYTF.

The gene calls are TRBV27 and TRBJ1-5, with unresolved D. This CDR3 has 15 residues. V lost 3 bases to trimming and J lost 1 base, with 10 bases between them. The germline CDR1 and CDR2 sequences are MNHEY and SMNVEV (reference sequence). CDR3 coding DNA: TGTGCCAGCAGTTTTGGAGCGGGAAGCAATCAGCCCCAGCATTTT. The encoded protein is CASSFGAGSNQPQHF.

The CDR3 DNA sequence: TGTGCCAGCAGTTTATATTTAGGGGGCGTCTATGGCTACACCTTC. Translating it yields CASSLYLGGVYGYTF. This chain connects TRBV27 to TRBJ1-2; TRBD1 agrees at 7 bases. After removal of 1 base from V and 4 bases from J, the junction contained 6 bases not matched to a gene. Germline V lookup: CDR1 MNHEY, CDR2 SMNVEV (reference sequence). The CDR3 is 15 residues long.

This chain uses TRBV20-1 with TRBJ1-5; the D gene is possibly TRBD1 (6 bases). V lost 0 bases and J 7 bases, leaving 16 bases between the germline ends. This CDR3 region has 15 residues. Germline values: CDR1 DFQATT, CDR2 SNEGSKA (reference sequence). For the CDR3, the DNA is TGCAGTGCTAGAGAAAGGGCGAGGCAGGGGCAGCCCCAGCATTTT. Encoded protein: CSARERARQGQPQHF.

This clonotype was recorded only once. This sequence joins TRBV28 and TRBJ2-5; 7 bases are shared with TRBD1. Trimming cost V 0 bases and J 5 bases; bases outside gene matches: 6. The germline V gene encodes CDR1 MDHEN and CDR2 SYDVKM. The CDR3 totals 15 residues. CDR3 sequence reads: CASSLWLGGVETQYF. The CDR3 region has the DNA TGTGCCAGCAGTTTATGGTTAGGGGGCGTCGAGACCCAGTACTTC.

This clonotype was observed a handful of times. This may stem from a read error, because a much larger clone lies one nucleotide away. The chain has TRBV2 and TRBJ2-7; TRBD1 matches at 10 bases. Germline V gives CDR1 SNHLY, CDR2 FYNNEI. This CDR3 is 13 amino acids long. In DNA form, the CDR3 reads TGTGCCAACAGTCGGGACAGGGGAGACGAGCAGTACTTC. Amino acids: CANSRDRGDEQYF.

This chain connects TRBV4-2 to TRBJ2-7; D not resolved. The CDR3 has 14 amino acids. V dropped 0 bases and J dropped 4 bases, with 10 bases sitting between them. CDR1 and CDR2 (germline): LGHNA, YNFKEQ. The CDR3 reads CASSQDSSIYEQYF. In DNA form, the CDR3 reads TGTGCCAGCAGCCAAGATAGTAGCATATACGAGCAGTACTTC.

The rearrangement joins TRBV2 to TRBJ1-5; D gene uncertain. V lost 6 bases and J 8 bases, leaving 14 bases between the germline ends. This CDR3 is 13 amino acids long. Per germline, CDR1 SNHLY and CDR2 FYNNEI. The CDR3 spells CASRSGSGEPQHF. The CDR3 DNA is TGTGCCAGCAGATCGGGTTCTGGGGAGCCCCAGCATTTT.

J is TRBJ1-2 and V is TRBV30; 9 bases map to TRBD1. There are 16 residues in the CDR3. V was pared by 3 bases and J by 4 bases, with 12 bases of the junction left unmatched. Germline V gives CDR1 GTSNPN, CDR2 SVGIG (reference sequence). CDR3 coding DNA: TGTGCCTGGAGAAGGGGACAGGGACAAACCTCCTATGGCTACACCTTC. Its protein is CAWRRGQGQTSYGYTF. The whole variable domain, remainder taken from reference TRBV30 and TRBJ1-2, is SQTIHQWPATLVQPVGSPLSLECTVEGTSNPNLYWYRQAAGRGLQLLFYSVGIGQISSEVPQNLSASRPQDRQFILSSKKLLLSDSGFYLCAWRRGQGQTSYGYTFGSGTRLTVV.

Remarks on this clonotype: This clone may be a read error of a much larger clone one base away. This CDR3 fails to terminate in the conserved phenylalanine or tryptophan, so it likely reflects a read error. The CDR3 sequence is CASRRTVDSNQPQHI. CDR3 bases: TGTGCCAGCAGACGGACAGTAGATAGCAATCAGCCCCAGCATATT. This rearrangement joins TRBV7-8 to TRBJ1-5, with a weak D call TRBD1 (6 bases). CDR3 length: 15 residues. Germline CDR1 and CDR2: SGHVS and FQNEAQ. Trimming left V 6 bases short and J 0 bases short, with 12 bases between.

The CDR3 region has the DNA TGTGCCAGCCCCCCACTTACTAGCGGGAGTTTAATTCGCTACGAGCAGTACTTC. Translating gives CASPPLTSGSLIRYEQYF. V and J are TRBV6-1 and TRBJ2-7; 11 bases are shared with TRBD2. V gave up 8 bases and J gave up 3 bases; unmatched junction bases: 18. The CDR3 runs to 18 residues. Germline CDR1 MNHNS, CDR2 SASEGT.

This chain joins TRBV4-1 and TRBJ1-3; D gene unclear. CDR3 length: 16 residues. CDR1 is MGHRA, CDR2 YSYEKL, per germline. V was pared by 0 bases and J by 0 bases, with 9 bases between. CDR3 sequence (DNA): TGCGCCAGCAGCCAAGACTGGTGGGTCTCTGGAAACACCATATATTTT. Its translation is CASSQDWWVSGNTIYF.

This clonotype was picked up a small number of times. J is TRBJ1-3 and V is TRBV3-1; weak D call: TRBD1 (6 bases). The CDR3 contains 15 residues. In germline, CDR1 is LGHDT, CDR2 YNNKEL (reference sequence). V shed 2 bases and J shed 4 bases, with 12 bases lying between them. CDR3 nucleotide sequence: TGTGCCAGCAGCCAACGGGGGCAAAGGGGAAACACCATATATTTT. Its translation: CASSQRGQRGNTIYF.

This clonotype was observed a few times. The chain couples TRBV19 to TRBJ1-5; D is undetermined. The CDR3 sequence is 14 residues long. Germline-derived CDR1 and CDR2 are LNHDA and SQIVND (reference sequence). The V end was cut by 0 bases, the J end by 2 bases, with 5 bases between. The CDR3 loop reads CASSIDGGNQPQHF. The CDR3 DNA sequence: TGTGCCAGTAGTATAGATGGGGGCAATCAGCCCCAGCATTTT.

V usage is TRBV30 and J usage is TRBJ2-2; TRBD2 matches at 8 bases. Trimming cost V 0 bases and J 6 bases; bases outside gene matches: 6. Germline CDR1 and CDR2: GTSNPN and SVGIG (reference sequence). The CDR3 spans 15 residues. The CDR3 sequence: CAWSVLAGGAGELFF. CDR3 nucleotides: TGTGCCTGGAGTGTACTTGCGGGAGGCGCCGGGGAGCTGTTTTTT.